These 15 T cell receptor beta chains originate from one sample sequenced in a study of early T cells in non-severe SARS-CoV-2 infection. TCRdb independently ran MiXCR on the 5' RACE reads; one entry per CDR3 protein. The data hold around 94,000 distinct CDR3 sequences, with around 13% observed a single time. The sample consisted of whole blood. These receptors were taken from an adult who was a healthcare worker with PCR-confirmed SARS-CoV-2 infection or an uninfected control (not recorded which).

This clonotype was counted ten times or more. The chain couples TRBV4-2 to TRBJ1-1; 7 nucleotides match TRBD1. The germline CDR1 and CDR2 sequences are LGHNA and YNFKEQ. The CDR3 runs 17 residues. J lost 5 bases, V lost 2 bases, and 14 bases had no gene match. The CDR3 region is CASSQYQGGGLRTEAFF. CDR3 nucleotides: TGTGCCAGCAGCCAATATCAGGGGGGCGGATTAAGAACTGAAGCTTTCTTT.

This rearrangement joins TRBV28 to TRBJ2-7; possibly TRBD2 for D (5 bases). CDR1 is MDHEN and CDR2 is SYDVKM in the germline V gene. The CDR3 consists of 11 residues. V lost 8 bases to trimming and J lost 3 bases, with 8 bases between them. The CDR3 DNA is TGTGCCAGCGGGGAGCTCTACGAGCAGTACTTC. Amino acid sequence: CASGELYEQYF.

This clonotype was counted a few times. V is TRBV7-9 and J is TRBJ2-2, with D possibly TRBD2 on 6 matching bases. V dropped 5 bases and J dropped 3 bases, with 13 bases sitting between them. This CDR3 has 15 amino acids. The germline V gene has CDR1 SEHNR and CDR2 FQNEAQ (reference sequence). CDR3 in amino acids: CASSNGGLDTGELFF. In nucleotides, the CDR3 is TGTGCCAGCAGCAATGGGGGGTTGGACACCGGGGAGCTGTTTTTT.

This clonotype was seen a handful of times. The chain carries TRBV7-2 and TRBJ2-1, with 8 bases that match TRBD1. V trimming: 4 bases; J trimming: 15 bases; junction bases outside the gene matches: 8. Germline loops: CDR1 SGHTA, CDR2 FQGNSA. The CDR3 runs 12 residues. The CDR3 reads CASSSRGLGRFF. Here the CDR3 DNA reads TGTGCCAGCAGCTCCAGGGGGCTCGGTAGGTTCTTC.

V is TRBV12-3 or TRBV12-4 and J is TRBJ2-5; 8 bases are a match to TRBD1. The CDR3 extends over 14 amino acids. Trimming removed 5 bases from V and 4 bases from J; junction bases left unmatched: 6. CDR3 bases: TGTGCCAGCAGTCTCTCCGGGACAGGAGAGACCCAGTACTTC. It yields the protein CASSLSGTGETQYF.

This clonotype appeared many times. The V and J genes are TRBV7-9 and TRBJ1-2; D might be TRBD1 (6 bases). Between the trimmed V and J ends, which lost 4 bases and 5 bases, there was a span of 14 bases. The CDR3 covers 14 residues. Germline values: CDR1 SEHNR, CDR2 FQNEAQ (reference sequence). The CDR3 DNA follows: TGTGCCAGCAGCTACCGTGACACAGGGTATGGCTACACCTTC. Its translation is CASSYRDTGYGYTF.

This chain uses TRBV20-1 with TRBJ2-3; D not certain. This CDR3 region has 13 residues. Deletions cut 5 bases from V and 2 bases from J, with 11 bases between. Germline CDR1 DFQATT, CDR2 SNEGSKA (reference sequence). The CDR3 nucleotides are TGCAGTGCTTCTCGTGGATCCACAGATACGCAGTATTTT. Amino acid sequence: CSASRGSTDTQYF.

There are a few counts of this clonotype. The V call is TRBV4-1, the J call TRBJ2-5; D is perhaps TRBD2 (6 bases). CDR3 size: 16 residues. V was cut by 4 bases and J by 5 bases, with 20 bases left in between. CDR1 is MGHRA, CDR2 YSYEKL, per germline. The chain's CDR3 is CASSRDPTSSGETQYF. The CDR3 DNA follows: TGCGCCAGCAGCCGGGACCCGACTAGTTCAGGGGAGACCCAGTACTTC.

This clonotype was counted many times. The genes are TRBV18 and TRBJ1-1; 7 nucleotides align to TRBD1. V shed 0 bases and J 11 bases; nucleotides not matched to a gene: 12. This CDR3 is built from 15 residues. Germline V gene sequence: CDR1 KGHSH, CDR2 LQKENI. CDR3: CASSPPRGRDYRAFF. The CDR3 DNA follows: TGTGCCAGCTCACCACCGAGGGGGCGCGACTATAGGGCTTTCTTT.

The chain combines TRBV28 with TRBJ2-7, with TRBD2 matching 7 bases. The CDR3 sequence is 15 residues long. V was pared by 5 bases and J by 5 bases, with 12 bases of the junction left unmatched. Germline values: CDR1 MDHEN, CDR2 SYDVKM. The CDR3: CASSPPDGGRDEQYF. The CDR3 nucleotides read TGTGCCAGCAGTCCCCCTGACGGCGGGAGAGACGAGCAGTACTTC. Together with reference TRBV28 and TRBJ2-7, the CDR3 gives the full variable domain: DVKVTQSSRYLVKRTGEKVFLECVQDMDHENMFWYRQDPGLGLRLIYFSYDVKMKEKGDIPEGYSVSREKKERFSLILESASTNQTSMYLCASSPPDGGRDEQYFGPGTRLTVT.

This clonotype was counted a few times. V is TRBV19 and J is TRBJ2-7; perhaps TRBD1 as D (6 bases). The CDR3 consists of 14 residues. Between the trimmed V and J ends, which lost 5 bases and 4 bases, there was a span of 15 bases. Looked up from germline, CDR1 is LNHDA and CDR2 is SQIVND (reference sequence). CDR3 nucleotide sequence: TGTGCCAGTAGTCCCCCAGGGGTCGGGTACGAGCAGTACTTC. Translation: CASSPPGVGYEQYF.

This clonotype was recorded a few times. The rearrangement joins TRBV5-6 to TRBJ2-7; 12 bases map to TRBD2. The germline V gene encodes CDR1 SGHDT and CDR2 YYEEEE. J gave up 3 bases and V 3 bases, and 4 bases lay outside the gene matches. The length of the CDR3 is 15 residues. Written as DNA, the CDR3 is TGTGCCAGCAGCTCTCGACTAGCGGGAGACTACGAGCAGTACTTC. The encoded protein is CASSSRLAGDYEQYF.

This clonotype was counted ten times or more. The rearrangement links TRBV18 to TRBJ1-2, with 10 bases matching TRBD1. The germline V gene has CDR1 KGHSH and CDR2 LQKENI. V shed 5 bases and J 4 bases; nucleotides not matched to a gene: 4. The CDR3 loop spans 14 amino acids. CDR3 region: CASSGGQGSYGYTF. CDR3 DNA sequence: TGTGCCAGCTCAGGGGGACAGGGGAGCTATGGCTACACCTTC.

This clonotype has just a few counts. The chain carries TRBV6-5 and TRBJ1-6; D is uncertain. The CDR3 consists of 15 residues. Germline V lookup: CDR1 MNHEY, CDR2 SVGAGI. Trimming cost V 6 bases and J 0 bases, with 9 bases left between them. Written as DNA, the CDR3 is TGTGCCAGCAGGACGGGTAGCTCCTATAATTCACCCCTCCACTTT. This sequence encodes CASRTGSSYNSPLHF.

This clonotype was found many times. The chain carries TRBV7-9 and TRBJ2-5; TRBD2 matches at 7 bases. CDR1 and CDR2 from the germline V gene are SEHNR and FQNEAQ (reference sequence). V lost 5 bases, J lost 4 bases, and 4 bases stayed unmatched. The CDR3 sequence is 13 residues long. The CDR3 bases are TGTGCCAGCAGCCGAGCGGGGACAGAGACCCAGTACTTC. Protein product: CASSRAGTETQYF.